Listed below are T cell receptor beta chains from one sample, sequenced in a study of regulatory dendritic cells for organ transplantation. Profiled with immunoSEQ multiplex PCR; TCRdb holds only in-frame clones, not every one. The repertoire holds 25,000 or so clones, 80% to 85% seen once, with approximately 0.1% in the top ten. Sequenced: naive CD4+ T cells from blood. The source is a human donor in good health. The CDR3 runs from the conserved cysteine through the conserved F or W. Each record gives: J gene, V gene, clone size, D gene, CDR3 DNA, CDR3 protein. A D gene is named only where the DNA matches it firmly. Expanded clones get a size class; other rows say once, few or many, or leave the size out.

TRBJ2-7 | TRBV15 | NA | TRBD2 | TGTGCCACCAGCAGAGATCGAGCTAGCGGCTCCTACGAGCAGTACTTC | CATSRDRASGSYEQYF
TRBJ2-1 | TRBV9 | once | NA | TGTGCCAGCAGCGCCGGTGCGGGGAGCGTCTACAATGAGCAGTTCTTC | CASSAGAGSVYNEQFF
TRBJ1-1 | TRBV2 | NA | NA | TGTGCCAGCAGTGGGCCGGGGGGCACTGAAGCTTTCTTT | CASSGPGGTEAFF
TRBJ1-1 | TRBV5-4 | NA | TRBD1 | TGTGCCAGCAGCACATTTAGATTTACAGGGGGCGAGACTGAAGCTTTCTTT | CASSTFRFTGGETEAFF
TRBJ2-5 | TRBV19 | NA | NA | TGTGCCAGTAGTATTTCAGGGAAAGAGACCCAGTACTTC | CASSISGKETQYF
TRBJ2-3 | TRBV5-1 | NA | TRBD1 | TGCGCCAGCAGCTACGGGACAGCATCCCTCAGTGCAGATACGCAGTATTTT | CASSYGTASLSADTQYF
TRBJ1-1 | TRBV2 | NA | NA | TGTGCCAGCAGTGAAGAGGGGGACACTGAAGCTTTCTTT | CASSEEGDTEAFF
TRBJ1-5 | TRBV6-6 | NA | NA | TGTGCCAGCAGCTTAGACACTAGTAGCAATCAGCCCCAGCATTTT | CASSLDTSSNQPQHF
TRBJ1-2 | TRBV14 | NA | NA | TGTGCCAGCAGCCAAGATATCTCAGGGGAAACTGGCTACACCTTC | CASSQDISGETGYTF
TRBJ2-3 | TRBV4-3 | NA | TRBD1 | TGCGCCAGCAGCCAAGGCGGGACAGGGCGGGATACGCAGTATTTT | CASSQGGTGRDTQYF
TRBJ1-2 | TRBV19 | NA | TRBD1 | TGTGCCAGTAGTGTGCCGGGACAGGCCTATGGCTACACCTTC | CASSVPGQAYGYTF
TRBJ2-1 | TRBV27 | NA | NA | TGTGCCAGCAGTTCCCCAGGGGCGAACTACAATGAGCAGTTCTTC | CASSSPGANYNEQFF
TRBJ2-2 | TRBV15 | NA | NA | TGTGCCACTAAAGAGGGGGCGAACACCGGGGAGCTGTTTTTT | CATKEGANTGELFF
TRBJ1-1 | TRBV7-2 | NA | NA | TGTGCCAGCAGCGTGCAGGGAGGAGCTTTCTTT | CASSVQGGAFF
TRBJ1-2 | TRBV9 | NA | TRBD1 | TGTGCCAGCAGTGGAGACAGGGGGAGGGCCTATGGCTACACCTTC | CASSGDRGRAYGYTF
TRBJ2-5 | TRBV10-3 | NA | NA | TGTGCCATCAGTGAGGTCAGGGGGGATGAGACCCAGTACTTC | CAISEVRGDETQYF
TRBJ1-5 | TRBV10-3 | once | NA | TGTGCCATCAGTGAGGATCACTTCCTAGGGAGCGGCAATCAGCCCCAGCATTTT | CAISEDHFLGSGNQPQHF
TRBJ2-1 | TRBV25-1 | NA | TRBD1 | TGTGCCAGCAGTGCCGCGGGACAGGGTTTCGGCGAACAGTTCTTC | CASSAAGQGFGEQFF
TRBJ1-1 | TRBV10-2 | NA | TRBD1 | TGCGCCAGCAGGACAGGGGGCAAGGGGAACACTGAAGCTTTCTTT | CASRTGGKGNTEAFF
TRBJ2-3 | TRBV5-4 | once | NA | TGTGCCAGCAGCTTGGAGGCGGGTCGGGTCACAGATACGCAGTATTTT | CASSLEAGRVTDTQYF
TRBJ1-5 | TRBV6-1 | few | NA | TGTGCCAGCCGACCCCGGAGGGGAGTCCATCAGCCCCAGCATTTT | CASRPRRGVHQPQHF
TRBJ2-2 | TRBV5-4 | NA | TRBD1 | TGTGCCAGCAGCAATCGACAGGGGGCAGGGAACACCGGGGAGCTGTTTTTT | CASSNRQGAGNTGELFF
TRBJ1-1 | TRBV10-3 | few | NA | TGTGCCATCAGTGAGTACAGGGCTGAAGCTTTCTTT | CAISEYRAEAFF
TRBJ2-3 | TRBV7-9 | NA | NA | TGTGCCAGCAGCCCCGGAGTTCTAGATACGCAGTATTTT | CASSPGVLDTQYF
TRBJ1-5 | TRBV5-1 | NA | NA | TGCGCCAGCAGCTTTGTCGGGGGGCGCGATCAGCCCCAGCATTTT | CASSFVGGRDQPQHF
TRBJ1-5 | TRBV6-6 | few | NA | TGTGCCAGCAGTCGAACAGGAGATAGCAATCAGCCCCAGCATTTT | CASSRTGDSNQPQHF
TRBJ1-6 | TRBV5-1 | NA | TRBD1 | TGCGCCAGCAGCTCACAGACAGGGAATGATTCACCCCTCCACTTT | CASSSQTGNDSPLHF
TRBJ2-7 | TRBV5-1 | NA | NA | TGCGCCAGCAGCTTGAGGACGGGGATCAACTACGAGCAGTACTTC | CASSLRTGINYEQYF
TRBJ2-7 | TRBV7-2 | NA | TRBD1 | TGTGCCAGCAGCCCGGGGGGGACAGGGGGGATCTACGAGCAGTACTTC | CASSPGGTGGIYEQYF
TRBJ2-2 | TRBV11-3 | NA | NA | TGTGCCAGCAGCTTCGGGGGGAACACCGGGGAGCTGTTTTTT | CASSFGGNTGELFF
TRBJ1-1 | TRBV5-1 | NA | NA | TGCGCCAGCAGCTTGGAAAATGAAGCCGGAGCTTTCTTT | CASSLENEAGAFF
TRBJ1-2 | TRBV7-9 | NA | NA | TGTGCCAGCAGCTTCGACAGATCGCCCGAAGTTAACTATGGCTACACCTTC | CASSFDRSPEVNYGYTF
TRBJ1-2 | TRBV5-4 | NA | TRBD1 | TGTGCCAGCAGCTCCGCGACAGGGCCGGACGGCTACACCTTC | CASSSATGPDGYTF
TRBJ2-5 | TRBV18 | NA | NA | TGTGCCAGCTCACCACCGGAAGGGGCAGGGGAGACCCAGTACTTC | CASSPPEGAGETQYF
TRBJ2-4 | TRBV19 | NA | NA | TGTGCCAGTAGGGAAATGGACAGAAACATTCAGTACTTC | CASREMDRNIQYF
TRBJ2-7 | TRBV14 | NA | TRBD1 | TGTGCCAGCAGCCAGGAAACAGGGGGAGGATACGAGCAGTACTTC | CASSQETGGGYEQYF
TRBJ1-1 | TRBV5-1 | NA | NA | TGCGCCAGCAGCTTGGGTTCTCTCAACATGAACACTGAAGCTTTCTTT | CASSLGSLNMNTEAFF
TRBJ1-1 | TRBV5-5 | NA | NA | TGTGCCAGCAGCTTGGCCACGGGGAATACTGAAGCTTTCTTT | CASSLATGNTEAFF
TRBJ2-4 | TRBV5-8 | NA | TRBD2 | TGTGCCAGCAGCGGAGCGGGGGGGAACATAGCCAAAAACATTCAGTACTTC | CASSGAGGNIAKNIQYF
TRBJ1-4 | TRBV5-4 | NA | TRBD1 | TGTGCCAGCAGCCGGGACAGGGGTAATGAAAAACTGTTTTTT | CASSRDRGNEKLFF
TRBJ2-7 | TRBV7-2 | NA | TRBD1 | TGTGCCAGCAGCTTAGAAGGGGGCGGGTACGAGCAGTACTTC | CASSLEGGGYEQYF
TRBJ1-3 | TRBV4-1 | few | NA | TGCGCCAGCAGCCAAGCACCTCGGACTGAGGGCTCTGGAAACACCATATATTTT | CASSQAPRTEGSGNTIYF
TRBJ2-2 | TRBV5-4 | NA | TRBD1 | TGTGCCAGCAGCTTGGGACAGGGGCCCGCGAACACCGGGGAGCTGTTTTTT | CASSLGQGPANTGELFF
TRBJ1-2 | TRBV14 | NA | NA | TGTGCCAGCAGCGAAGCGGCTGAAGGGAGAGTGTACTATGGCTACACCTTC | CASSEAAEGRVYYGYTF
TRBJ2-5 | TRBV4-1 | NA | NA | TGCGCCAGCAGCCAAGATGTTTCAGGGCGGCGTCGGGAGACCCAGTACTTC | CASSQDVSGRRRETQYF
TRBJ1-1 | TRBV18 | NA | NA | TGTGCCAGCTCACCGAGACAGGAGAACACTGAAGCTTTCTTT | CASSPRQENTEAFF
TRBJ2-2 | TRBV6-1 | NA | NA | TGTGCCAGCAACGACGGGGCGAACACCGGGGAGCTGTTTTTT | CASNDGANTGELFF
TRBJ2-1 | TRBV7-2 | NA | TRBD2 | TGTGCCAGCAGCTTAGCGCTCCTAGCGGGGGGAAGCTCCTACAATGAGCAGTTCTTC | CASSLALLAGGSSYNEQFF
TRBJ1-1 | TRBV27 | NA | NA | TGTGCCAGCAGTTTAGAGGGTTTGGTCACTGAAGCTTTCTTT | CASSLEGLVTEAFF
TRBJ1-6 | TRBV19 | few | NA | TGTGCCAGTAGTATGACTAGCTCCTATAATTCACCCCTCCACTTT | CASSMTSSYNSPLHF
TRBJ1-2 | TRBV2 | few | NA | TGTGCCAGCAGTGTTTCGGACAAGTCCTATGGCTACACCTTC | CASSVSDKSYGYTF
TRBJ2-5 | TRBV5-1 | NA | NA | TGCGCCAGCAGCTTTTCGGCTAGCGTATCTCAGGAGACCCAGTACTTC | CASSFSASVSQETQYF
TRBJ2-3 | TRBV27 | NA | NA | TGTGCCAGCACCCTCAAACTCGGAGCAAGGATGTTGACAGATACGCAGTATTTT | CASTLKLGARMLTDTQYF
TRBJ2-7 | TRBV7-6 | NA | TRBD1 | TGTGCCAGCAGCTTAGACGGGGACAGGGTGAGGGAGCAGTACTTC | CASSLDGDRVREQYF
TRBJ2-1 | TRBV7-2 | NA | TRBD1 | TGTGCCAGCAGCTTAAACAGGGGCGGCAATGAGCAGTTCTTC | CASSLNRGGNEQFF
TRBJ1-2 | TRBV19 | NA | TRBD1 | TGTGCCAGTAGGAGGGAGGGACAGGGGTTTGGCTACACCTTC | CASRREGQGFGYTF
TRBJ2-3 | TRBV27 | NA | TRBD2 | TGTGCCAGCAGTCCCGAGCGGGGGTCCGTAGATACGCAGTATTTT | CASSPERGSVDTQYF
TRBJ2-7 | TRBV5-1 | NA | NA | TGCGCCAGCAGCTTGGCCAGCGAGCCCTACGAGCAGTACTTC | CASSLASEPYEQYF
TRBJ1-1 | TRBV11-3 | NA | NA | TGTGCCAGCAGCTTAGGGTCGGGGAGGAACACTGAAGCTTTCTTT | CASSLGSGRNTEAFF
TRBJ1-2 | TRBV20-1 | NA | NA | TGCAGTGCTGGATTCAGGGATCTCAACACCTTC | CSAGFRDLNTF